This entry lists 5 T cell receptor beta chains sequenced from one sample in a study of blood T cell repertoires in COVID-19. The method was immunoSEQ multiplex PCR; TCRdb's version includes in-frame clones alone and lacks a portion of them. Of around 93,000 clones in the sample, 87% are singletons; the top ten hold 15%. Sequencing was done on a sample of peripheral blood. Receptors originate from a human donor in a cohort sampled during active COVID-19.

This chain uses TRBV6-6 with TRBJ1-1, with 8 bases fitting TRBD1. Losses at the gene ends were 6 bases for V and 4 bases for J; bases not matched to a gene: 7. The CDR3 covers 14 residues. The germline V gene has CDR1 MNHNY and CDR2 SVGAGI (reference sequence). The CDR3, as DNA: TGTGCCAGCAGGCTTCCGACAGGGGCCACTGAAGCTTTCTTT. Translation gives CASRLPTGATEAFF.

DNA for the CDR3: TGTGCCACCACACATGGGACAGGGGAAAATCAGCCCCAGCATTTT. It is translated as CATTHGTGENQPQHF. The chain links TRBV10-3 to TRBJ1-5; TRBD1 matches 10 bases. CDR3 length: 15 amino acids. Germline V gene sequence: CDR1 ENHRY, CDR2 SYGVKD. V was clipped by 10 bases and J by 4 bases; unmatched bases: 10.

This rearrangement joins TRBV27 to TRBJ2-3; 10 positions match TRBD2. The length of the CDR3 is 17 residues. Germline V CDR1 and CDR2: MNHEY, SMNVEV (reference sequence). The junction had 16 bases not matched to a gene; V was cut back by 10 bases and J by 3 bases. The CDR3 loop is CAIERSGREVTTDTQYF. CDR3 DNA: TGTGCCATTGAGAGGAGCGGGAGGGAGGTAACGACAGATACGCAGTATTTT.

CDR3 region: CASSRDRVLFF. The CDR3 DNA sequence: TGTGCCAGCAGCCGGGACAGGGTCCTGTTTTTT. The gene calls are TRBV12-3 or TRBV12-4 and TRBJ1-4; 9 positions match TRBD1. With 6 bases clipped from V and 14 bases from J, the junction kept 4 bases outside the gene matches. The CDR3 is 11 amino acids.

The chain has TRBV7-4 and TRBJ1-5, with D unresolved. This CDR3 is built from 19 residues. The ends were cut back, 0 bases at V and 4 bases at J, with 22 bases in the middle. From germline, CDR1 is SGHVT and CDR2 SQSDAQ. The CDR3 reads CASSLAVPGVQPINQPQHF. The CDR3 bases are TGTGCCAGCAGCTTAGCCGTTCCCGGAGTTCAACCAATTAATCAGCCCCAGCATTTT.